This TCR beta chain was observed in a study of shared clonotypes between healthy human individuals. Each CD8 memory set brought CD45RO+ cells together with CCR7-negative CD45RA+ TemRA cells. CDR1 and CDR2 (germline): MNHEY, SMNVEV (reference sequence). The V and J ends lost 2 bases and 2 bases respectively, with 7 bases between them. The CDR3 spans 13 residues. On this clone itself: The antigen is unknown.

Clones were sequenced by immunoSEQ multiplex PCR, and TCRdb holds only the in-frame ones, with some missing. The data contain about 380,000 clones, about 96% of them seen just once; the ten biggest clones take up less than 0.35%. Findings and caveats of the study: Clonotype sharing among donors, it was expected, would be affected by sequencing depth. The diversity represented, both genetic and in exposure history, was limited by few donors. Around 5.3% of naive CD4 clonotypes were shared across a handful of donors.

The V and J genes are TRBV27 and TRBJ2-7; no clear D. The sequenced sample was memory CD8+ T cells sorted from blood. Subset indicated: CD45RO+ cells pooled with CCR7-negative TemRA cells. This TCR came from a man aged 25 to 45 in good health. The CDR3, as DNA: TGTGCCAGCAGTTTAGCTAGTACCTACGAGCAGTACTTC. Translated, it gives CASSLASTYEQYF.